Below, 17 T cell receptor beta chains from the same sample are listed, as sequenced in a study of CD8 T cells in Susac syndrome. Reverse transcription used 0.5 to 1 ug RNA and random hexamers. Each CDR3 protein is one row after TCRdb ran MiXCR on the immunoSEQ multiplex PCR reads. The sample holds about 290,000 distinct CDR3 sequences; around 91% are singletons and the top ten take around 0.2%. Sequencing used CD8+ T cells from PBMCs. The receptors stem from a human donor with multiple sclerosis.

The J gene is TRBJ2-1, the V gene TRBV27; D call uncertain. Germline V CDR1 and CDR2: MNHEY, SMNVEV (reference sequence). Deletions cut 9 bases from V and 8 bases from J, with 20 bases between. CDR3 size: 14 residues. CDR3 coding DNA: TGTGCCAGTGGTTTGGTGTCCCAATACGATGAGCAGTTCTTC. Its protein is CASGLVSQYDEQFF.

The chain joins TRBV3-1 to TRBJ1-1; the D is unclear. Germline V gene sequence: CDR1 LGHDT, CDR2 YNNKEL (reference sequence). The CDR3 is 16 amino acids. V was pared by 4 bases and J by 0 bases, with 15 bases between. The CDR3 reads CASSPLHPSLNTEAFF. As DNA, the CDR3 is TGTGCCAGCAGCCCACTACACCCAAGCCTGAACACTGAAGCTTTCTTT.

The chain links TRBV12-3 or TRBV12-4 to TRBJ2-3, with D unclear. The CDR3 runs 13 residues. The V end lost 6 bases, the J end lost 1 base, and 8 bases lay between the germline ends. The CDR3 DNA reads TGTGCCAGCAGGATAGGTGGCACAGATACGCAGTATTTT. This translates into CASRIGGTDTQYF.

This chain uses TRBV15 with TRBJ1-4; D call uncertain. The V end lost 9 bases, the J end lost 0 bases, and 8 bases lay between the germline ends. The CDR3 consists of 13 residues. The germline gives CDR1 LNHNV, CDR2 YYDKDF (reference sequence). As DNA, the CDR3 is TGTGCCACTCTTAATGCAACTAATGAAAAACTGTTTTTT. It is translated as CATLNATNEKLFF.

The V gene is TRBV27, the J gene TRBJ2-2; no clear D gene. The germline V gene has CDR1 MNHEY and CDR2 SMNVEV (reference sequence). This CDR3 comprises 13 residues. V lost 2 bases and J 6 bases, leaving 7 bases between the germline ends. The CDR3 nucleotides read TGTGCCAGCAGTTTAACCGGGCCCGGGGAGCTGTTTTTT. Translating gives CASSLTGPGELFF.

Only a few counts were recorded for this clonotype. This chain joins TRBV12-3 or TRBV12-4 and TRBJ2-7; D is unclear. Trimming shortened V by 5 bases and J by 2 bases, and 16 bases separated the two germline ends. The CDR3 length is 15 residues. The CDR3 here is CASSADTSPAYEQYF. The CDR3 DNA is TGTGCCAGCAGTGCCGACACCTCCCCGGCCTACGAGCAGTACTTC.

The genes are TRBV7-9 and TRBJ1-1; no clear D. Between the trimmed V and J ends, which lost 0 bases and 1 base, there was a span of 9 bases. This CDR3 is built from 15 residues. Germline assignment: CDR1 SEHNR and CDR2 FQNEAQ (reference sequence). The CDR3 here is CASSLATGRNTEAFF. Here the CDR3 DNA reads TGTGCCAGCAGCTTAGCGACGGGGAGGAACACTGAAGCTTTCTTT.

The chain carries TRBV10-3 and TRBJ2-3; 9 bases are a match to TRBD2. Germline V CDR1 and CDR2: ENHRY, SYGVKD. The junction had 3 bases not matched to a gene; V was cut back by 4 bases and J by 4 bases. This CDR3 comprises 14 residues. Here the CDR3 DNA reads TGTGCCATCAGTGGGCGGGAGGGCCCAGATACGCAGTATTTT. Translating it yields CAISGREGPDTQYF.

The chain links TRBV12-5 to TRBJ2-3, with 7 bases matching TRBD1. The length of the CDR3 is 14 residues. After removal of 4 bases from V and 7 bases from J, the junction contained 8 bases not matched to a gene. Germline V gene sequence: CDR1 LGHNT, CDR2 FRNRAP. In DNA, the CDR3 is TGTGCTAGTGGTTCCCCAGAGGGACAGTATACGCAGTATTTT. This codes for CASGSPEGQYTQYF.

The chain carries TRBV9 and TRBJ1-4; 10 nucleotides line up with TRBD1. The CDR3 covers 15 residues. Per germline, CDR1 SGDLS and CDR2 YYNGEE. With 2 bases clipped from V and 6 bases from J, the junction kept 4 bases outside the gene matches. This chain's CDR3 is CASSVETGGHEKLFF. The CDR3 DNA reads TGTGCCAGCAGCGTGGAGACAGGGGGCCATGAAAAACTGTTTTTT.

V usage is TRBV7-9 and J usage is TRBJ2-7, with a weak D call TRBD1 (6 bases). The CDR3 sequence is 14 residues long. Germline assignment: CDR1 SEHNR and CDR2 FQNEAQ (reference sequence). Trimming removed 4 bases at V and 2 bases at J, with 12 bases between. The CDR3 is CASSSTGPTYEQYF. CDR3 DNA: TGTGCCAGCAGCTCGACAGGCCCTACCTACGAGCAGTACTTC.

This chain uses TRBV12-3 or TRBV12-4 with TRBJ2-5; tentative D call: TRBD1 (6 bases). The CDR3 runs to 13 residues. Trimming removed 5 bases from V and 4 bases from J, with 11 bases in between. The CDR3 protein is CASSGRGGETQYF. The CDR3 DNA reads as TGTGCCAGCAGTGGCAGGGGTGGAGAGACCCAGTACTTC.

The rearrangement links TRBV7-8 to TRBJ2-1; 7 bases are shared with TRBD2. V lost 5 bases and J lost 0; bases outside the gene matches: 10. Per germline, CDR1 SGHVS and CDR2 FQNEAQ. The CDR3 spans 17 residues. CDR3 protein: CASSPLSGTFSYNEQFF. The DNA of the CDR3 is TGTGCCAGCAGCCCCCTGAGCGGGACTTTCTCCTACAATGAGCAGTTCTTC.

This clonotype was detected only once. The chain employs TRBV24-1 and TRBJ2-7, with D perhaps TRBD1 (5 bases). The CDR3 length is 13 residues. The germline CDR1 and CDR2 sequences are KGHDR and SFDVKD. With 5 bases removed from V and 5 bases from J, the gap between germline ends came to 12 bases. The CDR3: CATSGQGGHEQYF. CDR3 bases: TGTGCCACCAGTGGGCAGGGTGGACACGAGCAGTACTTC.

J is TRBJ2-1 and V is TRBV28; 7 bases match TRBD2. CDR3 size: 14 residues. Trimming cost V 2 bases and J 10 bases; bases outside gene matches: 8. CDR1 MDHEN and CDR2 SYDVKM come from the germline V gene. CDR3 sequence reads: CASSLSGEGLEQFF. The CDR3 bases are TGTGCCAGCAGTTTAAGCGGGGAAGGGCTGGAGCAGTTCTTC.

The genes are TRBV12-3 or TRBV12-4 and TRBJ1-2, with D possibly TRBD1 on 5 matching bases. V lost 5 bases, J lost 5 bases, and 15 bases lay in between. The CDR3 totals 14 residues. The CDR3 protein is CASSRGTEPYGYTF. The CDR3 bases are TGTGCCAGCAGTCGCGGGACGGAGCCTTATGGCTACACCTTC.

The rearrangement uses TRBV27 and TRBJ2-7; D uncertain. The CDR3 is 13 amino acids. V shed 6 bases and J shed 3 bases, with 12 bases lying between them. Germline V gene lookup returns CDR1 MNHEY and CDR2 SMNVEV (reference sequence). CDR3 sequence (DNA): TGTGCCAGCAGCCGCCCTGAAAACTACGAGCAGTACTTC. This encodes CASSRPENYEQYF.